This entry lists 23 T cell receptor beta chains sequenced from one sample in a study of T cells after yellow fever vaccination. From the 5' RACE reads, TCRdb called clonotypes with MiXCR, one entry per CDR3 protein. The sample contains some 300,000 distinct CDR3 sequences, about 10% of which appear only once. Sequencing used CD4+ T cells sorted from PBMCs, obtained 45 days after the yellow fever booster vaccination. These receptors were obtained from a young man who received the YFV17D yellow fever vaccine.

This clonotype was observed many times. The chain recombines TRBV5-1 with TRBJ2-3, with 12 bases that match TRBD2. CDR1 is SGHRS and CDR2 is YFSETQ in the germline V gene. J lost 2 bases, V lost 4 bases, and 5 bases had no gene match. CDR3 length: 16 amino acids. The CDR3: CASSRGLAGYTDTQYF. For the CDR3, the DNA is TGCGCCAGCAGCCGCGGACTAGCGGGGTACACAGATACGCAGTATTTT.

This clonotype was detected only a few times. DNA for the CDR3: TGTGCCAGCAGTTCGGGGCGGGGGGCAAGGTACAATGAGCAGTTCTTC. Translated, it gives CASSSGRGARYNEQFF. J is TRBJ2-1 and V is TRBV12-3 or TRBV12-4; TRBD2 aligns across 8 bases. The J segment lost 4 bases and the V segment lost 4 bases, leaving 9 bases of the junction unmatched. This CDR3 has 16 residues.

The rearrangement uses TRBV20-1 and TRBJ2-1; 11 nucleotides match TRBD2. The germline CDR1 and CDR2 sequences are DFQATT and SNEGSKA (reference sequence). V dropped 6 bases and J dropped 0; count of bases not matched to a gene: 10. The CDR3 has 17 amino acids. The chain's CDR3 is CSAMPSGGHSSYNEQFF. The CDR3 region has the DNA TGCAGTGCGATGCCTAGCGGGGGGCATAGCTCCTACAATGAGCAGTTCTTC.

This clonotype has just a few counts. This CDR3 is CASSYSRQVEGDTQYF. In nucleotides, the CDR3 is TGTGCCAGCAGTTACTCCCGACAGGTGGAGGGGGATACGCAGTATTTT. The chain uses TRBV6-2 or TRBV6-3 and TRBJ2-3, with D perhaps being TRBD1 or TRBD2 (6 bases each). The CDR3 is 16 amino acids. The V end was cut by 0 bases, the J end by 6 bases, with 16 bases between. CDR1 is MNHEY, CDR2 SVGEGT, per germline.

The chain joins TRBV27 to TRBJ2-4, with D possibly matching TRBD2 (5 bases). The CDR3 is 16 amino acids. V was pared by 3 bases and J by 5 bases, with 17 bases between. Germline V CDR1 and CDR2: MNHEY, SMNVEV (reference sequence). CDR3 protein: CASSLFWSGSQNIQYF. In DNA, the CDR3 is TGTGCCAGCAGTTTGTTTTGGTCGGGATCACAAAACATTCAGTACTTC.

This clonotype turned up a few times. The chain joins TRBV11-2 to TRBJ1-1, with D maybe TRBD1 (5 bases). Trimming took off 1 base at V and 0 bases at J, with 9 bases between the two ends. Germline loops: CDR1 SGHAT, CDR2 FQNNGV. This CDR3 has 15 amino acids. The CDR3 region is CASSLAGSLNTEAFF. CDR3 nucleotides: TGTGCCAGCAGCTTAGCAGGGTCTCTGAACACTGAAGCTTTCTTT.

This clonotype has a count of ten or more. V gene TRBV5-1 combines with J gene TRBJ2-1; 9 bases match TRBD2. The junction had 4 bases not matched to a gene; V was cut back by 2 bases and J by 7 bases. This CDR3 spans 14 amino acids. The V gene's germline CDR1 is SGHRS and CDR2 YFSETQ. CDR3 nucleotide sequence: TGCGCCAGCAGCTTTGGGACTAGCTCTAATGAGCAGTTCTTC. It specifies CASSFGTSSNEQFF.

Ten or more counts support this clonotype. The chain uses TRBV2 and TRBJ2-5; TRBD1 aligns across 8 bases. Per the germline V gene, CDR1 is SNHLY and CDR2 is FYNNEI. With 11 bases clipped from V and 4 bases from J, the junction kept 6 bases outside the gene matches. CDR3 length equals 12 residues. This chain's CDR3 is CAYRGVAETQYF. The CDR3 region has the DNA TGTGCCTACAGGGGGGTCGCAGAGACCCAGTACTTC.

The table lists this clonotype with a few counts. J is TRBJ1-1 and V is TRBV28, with 9 bases fitting TRBD1. In germline, CDR1 is MDHEN, CDR2 SYDVKM. After removal of 10 bases from V and 2 bases from J, the junction contained 2 bases not matched to a gene. The CDR3 spans 12 residues. CDR3 coding DNA: TGTGCCACGGGACAGGGTAACACTGAAGCTTTCTTT. Amino acid sequence: CATGQGNTEAFF.

The sample holds many counts of this clonotype. The V and J genes are TRBV7-6 and TRBJ2-5; D perhaps matches TRBD1 (5 bases). The CDR3 contains 14 residues. Deletions cut 2 bases from V and 1 base from J, with 8 bases between. The germline gives CDR1 SGHVS, CDR2 FNYEAQ. CDR3 loop: CASSLYQGQETQYF. As DNA, the CDR3 is TGTGCCAGCAGCTTATACCAGGGCCAAGAGACCCAGTACTTC.

The chain couples TRBV12-3 or TRBV12-4 to TRBJ1-1; 8 bases line up with TRBD1. The length of the CDR3 is 13 residues. The J segment lost 0 bases and the V segment lost 8 bases, leaving 2 bases of the junction unmatched. CDR3 residues: CASADRVNTEAFF. DNA of the CDR3: TGTGCCAGCGCGGACAGGGTGAACACTGAAGCTTTCTTT.

A few counts support this clonotype. The gene calls are TRBV7-2 and TRBJ2-6, with unresolved D. CDR1 and CDR2 from the germline V gene are SGHTA and FQGNSA. CDR3 length: 15 residues. Trimming stripped 2 bases from V and 0 bases from J, with 5 bases between. CDR3 amino acids: CASSLKSSGANVLTF. The CDR3, as DNA: TGTGCCAGCAGCTTAAAAAGCTCTGGGGCCAACGTCCTGACTTTC.

The chain recombines TRBV5-8 with TRBJ1-5; TRBD1 is a possible D gene (6 bases). V was pared by 0 bases and J by 5 bases, with 12 bases between. This CDR3 has 15 residues. CDR1 is SGHTS and CDR2 is YDEGEE in the germline V gene. CDR3: CASSLDRDYDQPQHF. The DNA of the CDR3 is TGTGCCAGCAGCTTGGACAGGGATTACGATCAGCCCCAGCATTTT.

Only a few counts were recorded for this clonotype. V and J are TRBV18 and TRBJ2-1, with unresolved D. CDR3 length equals 14 residues. V lost 3 bases and J lost 0, with 6 bases in between. The germline gives CDR1 KGHSH, CDR2 LQKENI. The CDR3 protein is CASSPMGSYNEQFF. Here the CDR3 DNA reads TGTGCCAGCTCACCCATGGGCTCCTACAATGAGCAGTTCTTC.

In its sample, this clonotype was seen a few times. This chain links TRBV7-2 with TRBJ2-1, with TRBD2 identical over 11 bases. Germline CDR1 and CDR2: SGHTA and FQGNSA. The CDR3 is 16 residues long. With 1 base clipped from V and 4 bases from J, the junction kept 3 bases outside the gene matches. DNA for the CDR3: TGTGCCAGCAGCTTAGTTGGGACTAGCGGATACAATGAGCAGTTCTTC. This encodes CASSLVGTSGYNEQFF.

The rearrangement uses TRBV7-9 and TRBJ2-5; possible D gene TRBD2, 6 bases. The CDR3 loop spans 16 amino acids. Between the trimmed V and J ends, which lost 4 bases and 0 bases, there was a span of 15 bases. The germline V gene encodes CDR1 SEHNR and CDR2 FQNEAQ (reference sequence). The CDR3 bases are TGTGCCAGCAGCTACAGTCTGGGGAGGCACCAAGAGACCCAGTACTTC. Translation: CASSYSLGRHQETQYF. Full variable domain (remainder filled in from reference TRBV7-9 and TRBJ2-5): DTGVSQNPRHKITKRGQNVTFRCDPISEHNRLYWYRQTLGQGPEFLTYFQNEAQLEKSRLLSDRFSAERPKGSFSTLEIQRTEQGDSAMYLCASSYSLGRHQETQYFGPGTRLLVL.

This clonotype has just a few counts. The chain is built from TRBV19 and TRBJ1-6; D gene uncertain. CDR3 length equals 14 residues. Deletions cut 3 bases from V and 6 bases from J, with 9 bases between. CDR1 is LNHDA, CDR2 SQIVND, per germline (reference sequence). The CDR3 protein is CASSIWGTNSPLHF. The CDR3 DNA is TGTGCCAGTAGTATTTGGGGAACTAATTCACCCCTCCACTTT.

In its sample, this clonotype was seen a few times. The rearrangement links TRBV20-1 to TRBJ1-1; a possible D gene is TRBD1 (6 bases). The germline gives CDR1 DFQATT, CDR2 SNEGSKA (reference sequence). This CDR3 has 13 amino acids. V was clipped by 5 bases and J by 9 bases, with 19 bases between them. The CDR3 loop reads CSARSDSSDKAFF. The CDR3 DNA sequence: TGCAGTGCTCGGTCGGACAGCTCAGACAAAGCTTTCTTT.

The chain employs TRBV30 and TRBJ2-7; 8 positions agree with TRBD1. The J segment lost 3 bases and the V segment lost 1 base, leaving 2 bases of the junction unmatched. CDR3 length equals 13 residues. Germline-derived CDR1 and CDR2 are GTSNPN and SVGIG (reference sequence). The CDR3, as DNA: TGTGCCTGGAGTGAAGACAGGGGCTACGAGCAGTACTTC. Amino acids: CAWSEDRGYEQYF.

This clonotype was seen only a few times. This chain uses TRBV5-4 with TRBJ2-5; TRBD2 matches 8 bases. Unmatched junction bases numbered 3, after V lost 4 bases and J lost 1 base. CDR1 and CDR2 from the germline V gene are SGHNT and YYREEE (reference sequence). The CDR3 consists of 14 residues. The CDR3 loop is CASSGGLAQETQYF. The DNA for the CDR3 is TGTGCCAGCAGCGGTGGACTAGCCCAAGAGACCCAGTACTTC.

Only a few counts were recorded for this clonotype. The rearrangement joins TRBV27 to TRBJ2-3, with TRBD1 identical over 9 bases. V lost 2 bases to trimming and J lost 4 bases; unmatched junction nucleotides: 7. This CDR3 region has 16 residues. Germline V gives CDR1 MNHEY, CDR2 SMNVEV (reference sequence). CDR3 nucleotide sequence: TGTGCCAGCAGTTTAAAAGGGACAGGGAAGTCAGATACGCAGTATTTT. Translation: CASSLKGTGKSDTQYF.

This clonotype was counted between two and nine times. V is TRBV10-2 and J is TRBJ2-6; the D gene could be TRBD1 or TRBD2 (5 bases each). Germline V gives CDR1 WSHSY, CDR2 SAAADI. V dropped 8 bases and J dropped 2 bases, with 19 bases sitting between them. CDR3 length equals 17 residues. The CDR3 region has the DNA TGCGCCAGCGGGGGTCCCGGGCTCCTACCTGGGGCCAACGTCCTGACTTTC. Encoded protein: CASGGPGLLPGANVLTF.

The chain links TRBV24-1 to TRBJ1-2, with D uncertain. CDR3 length: 11 residues. The germline V and J ends were trimmed by 4 bases and 5 bases, with 4 bases remaining between them. Germline lookup yields CDR1 KGHDR and CDR2 SFDVKD. CDR3 loop: CATSEGYGYTF. The CDR3 DNA reads as TGTGCCACCAGTGAGGGGTATGGCTACACCTTC.